This T cell receptor beta chain was sequenced for a study of OX40 agonist ivuxolimab in advanced cancers. Study-level background: Patients were given ivuxolimab, an antibody that agonizes OX40 (CD134).

Findings and limits, study-wide: The study found among the lowest clonal expansion in partial responders at 0.1-3.0 mg/kg.

The CDR3 has 11 residues. Germline loops: CDR1 MDHEN, CDR2 SYDVKM. This clone has only one observation. The antigen is not known. Produced via immunoSEQ multiplex PCR; TCRdb's table is partial and in-frame only. The table includes roughly 53,000 clones, about four fifths detected once. The V gene is TRBV28, the J gene TRBJ2-5; a weak D match, TRBD1 (6 bases). The receptor comes from an adult with an advanced solid tumor such as melanoma, head and neck, liver or kidney cancer. Specimen: CD4+ or CD8+ T cells sorted from blood, collected in a trial of the OX40 agonist ivuxolimab. The CDR3 loop is CVVQGKETQYF. In DNA form, the CDR3 reads TGTGTAGTACAGGGTAAAGAGACCCAGTACTTC.